This T cell receptor (beta chain) emerged from a study of blood T cell repertoires in COVID-19. Across the study: COVID-19 samples from acute and convalescent phases originated in the United States, Italy and Spain. Sources were T cells, B-cell-depleted T cells, or PBMCs; the material itself was cDNA or gDNA.

Per the authors' pipeline: Cell counts per sample came from amplifying reference gene primers. Only in-frame clones appear in the TCRdb table, and some are missing; sequencing was by immunoSEQ multiplex PCR. V, J and clone size were drawn from that table, and D and trimming were deduced from the DNA. The sample has roughly 120,000 clones; less than 85% are singletons. V was trimmed by 5 bases and J by 0 bases, leaving 14 bases between them. This CDR3 is 16 amino acids long. Germline CDR1 and CDR2: SGHAT and FQNNGV. Material: peripheral blood. The chain employs TRBV11-2 and TRBJ1-3; the D gene is possibly TRBD1 (5 bases). This receptor was identified in a human donor with acute or convalescent COVID-19. The donor label of this sample is uncertain. The CDR3 nucleotides are TGTGCCAGCAGCCCCCGGATGGGGGGCTCTGGAAACACCATATATTTT. Amino acid sequence: CASSPRMGGSGNTIYF.